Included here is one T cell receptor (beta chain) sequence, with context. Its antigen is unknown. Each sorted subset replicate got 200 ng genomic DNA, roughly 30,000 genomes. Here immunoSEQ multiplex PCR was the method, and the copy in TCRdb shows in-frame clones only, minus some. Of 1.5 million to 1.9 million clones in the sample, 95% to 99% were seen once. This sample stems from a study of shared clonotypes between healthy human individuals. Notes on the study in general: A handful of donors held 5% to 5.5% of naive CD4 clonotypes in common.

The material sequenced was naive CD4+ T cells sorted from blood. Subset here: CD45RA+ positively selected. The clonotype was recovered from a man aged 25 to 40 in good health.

The CDR3 DNA sequence: TGTGCCAGCAGCCACAGGGGGCGTCAAGAGACCCAGTACTTC. Translating it yields CASSHRGRQETQYF. The genes are TRBV28 and TRBJ2-5; 9 bases line up with TRBD1. The germline V gene has CDR1 MDHEN and CDR2 SYDVKM. V gave up 6 bases and J gave up 2 bases; unmatched junction bases: 4. The CDR3 is 14 residues long.